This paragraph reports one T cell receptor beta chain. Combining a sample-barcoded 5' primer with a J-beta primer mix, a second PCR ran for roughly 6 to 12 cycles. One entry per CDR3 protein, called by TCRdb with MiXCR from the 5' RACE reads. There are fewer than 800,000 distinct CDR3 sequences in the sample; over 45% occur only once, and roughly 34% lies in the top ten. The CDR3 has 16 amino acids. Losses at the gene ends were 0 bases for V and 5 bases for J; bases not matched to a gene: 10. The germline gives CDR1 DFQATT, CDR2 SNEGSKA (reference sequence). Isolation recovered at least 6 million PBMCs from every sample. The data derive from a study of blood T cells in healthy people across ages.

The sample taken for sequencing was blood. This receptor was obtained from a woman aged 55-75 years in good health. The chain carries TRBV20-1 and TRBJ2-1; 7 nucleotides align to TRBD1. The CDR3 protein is CSAREDGTAANNEQFF. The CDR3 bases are TGCAGTGCTAGAGAGGATGGGACAGCTGCGAACAATGAGCAGTTCTTC.